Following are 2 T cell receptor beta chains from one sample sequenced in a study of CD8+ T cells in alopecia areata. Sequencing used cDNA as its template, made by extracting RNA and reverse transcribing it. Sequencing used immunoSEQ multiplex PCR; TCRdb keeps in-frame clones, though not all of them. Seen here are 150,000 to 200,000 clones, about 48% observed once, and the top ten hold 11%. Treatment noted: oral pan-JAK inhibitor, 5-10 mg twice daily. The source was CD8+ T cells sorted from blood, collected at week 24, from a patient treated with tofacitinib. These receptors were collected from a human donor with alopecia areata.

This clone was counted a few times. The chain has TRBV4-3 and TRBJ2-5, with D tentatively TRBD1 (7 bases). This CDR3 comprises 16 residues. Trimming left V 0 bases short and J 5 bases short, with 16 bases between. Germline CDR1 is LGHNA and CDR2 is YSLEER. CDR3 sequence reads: CASSQDPEGAGETQYF. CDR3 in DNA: TGCGCCAGCAGCCAAGATCCGGAGGGGGCCGGGGAGACCCAGTACTTC.

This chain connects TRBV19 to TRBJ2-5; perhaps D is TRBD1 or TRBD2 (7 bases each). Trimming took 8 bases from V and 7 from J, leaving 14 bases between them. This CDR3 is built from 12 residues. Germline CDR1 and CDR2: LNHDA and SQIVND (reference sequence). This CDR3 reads CASQTGEGTQYF. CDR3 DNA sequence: TGTGCCAGTCAAACAGGGGAGGGGACCCAGTACTTC.